The present entry profiles one T cell receptor (beta chain) with its context. This sample is drawn from a study of blood T cell repertoires in COVID-19. For the study at large: In each case, the material was cDNA or gDNA derived from T cells, B-cell-depleted T cells, or PBMCs.

The repertoire was sequenced with immunoSEQ multiplex PCR; TCRdb's copy has only in-frame clones and lacks some. The table shows hundreds of thousands of clones, with more than 80% occurring only once. Trimming stripped 6 bases from V and 0 bases from J, with 20 bases between. The CDR3 has 17 amino acids. CDR1 MDHEN and CDR2 SYDVKM come from the germline V gene. Sequences were obtained from peripheral blood. This chain connects TRBV28 to TRBJ1-1; D not certain. The sequence derives from a woman between 25 and 40 years old with active or convalescent COVID-19. CDR3 sequence reads: CASSSMHGVPMNTEAFF. CDR3 sequence (DNA): TGTGCCAGCAGCAGCATGCACGGGGTTCCAATGAACACTGAAGCTTTCTTT.